The source of this T cell receptor beta chain is a study of blood T cells in healthy people across ages. Per sample, at least 5 micrograms of total RNA were extracted. This CDR3 comprises 14 residues. Germline V gene sequence: CDR1 SGHTA, CDR2 FQGNSA. The V end was cut by 4 bases, the J end by 6 bases, with 13 bases between. A second 7 to 11 cycle PCR used barcoded and J-beta primers. Template switching added a 12-random-nucleotide identifier to every cDNA molecule. Each CDR3 protein is one row after TCRdb ran MiXCR on the 5' RACE reads. The data show fewer than 2,000,000 distinct CDR3 sequences, about 32% seen once. As to this clonotype: Its antigen is currently unknown.

Overall study results and limits: Diversity estimates drawn from one million T cells were deemed underestimates.

The sequence was collected from a woman in her twenties or thirties in good health. Sample: blood. V usage is TRBV7-2 and J usage is TRBJ2-1; D remains ambiguous. The CDR3 loop is CASSWSRTINEQFF. The CDR3 nucleotides read TGTGCCAGCAGCTGGTCGCGAACCATCAATGAGCAGTTCTTC.